The clone carrying this T cell receptor (beta chain) has a count of ten or more. What it binds is unknown. This record belongs to a study of regulatory T cells in long-lasting Graves disease. Overall study findings and caveats: Newly diagnosed patients had higher TCR diversity than persistent Graves' patients did.

Arm-PCR of CDR3 regions and iRepertoire HTBI primers were used to build TCR beta libraries. TCRdb called the multiplex PCR reads again in MiXCR, with one record for every CDR3 protein. The table includes hundreds of thousands of distinct CDR3 sequences, approximately 16% detected once. Germline values: CDR1 PRHDT, CDR2 FYEKMQ (reference sequence). The V segment lost 5 bases and the J segment 6 bases; nucleotides outside the gene matches: 4. This CDR3 is 15 amino acids long. Sample time point: newly diagnosed GD, antithyroid drugs for less than 3 months. PBMCs were the source of the RNA used for TCR sequencing. The patients included were those that came from an endocrinology department in Xi'an, China. These data were also filed under a second study, of T cells in Graves' hyperthyroidism and ophthalmopathy.

The source of this sequence is a man younger than 35 with Graves disease. The V gene is TRBV13, the J gene TRBJ2-1; 13 nucleotides align to TRBD2. The sequenced sample was peripheral blood mononuclear cells (PBMCs), obtained at new diagnosis, from a patient treated with antithyroid drugs. DNA for the CDR3: TGTGCCAGCAGCCGCAGGACTAGCGGGAGCAATGAGCAGTTCTTC. Amino acid sequence: CASSRRTSGSNEQFF.